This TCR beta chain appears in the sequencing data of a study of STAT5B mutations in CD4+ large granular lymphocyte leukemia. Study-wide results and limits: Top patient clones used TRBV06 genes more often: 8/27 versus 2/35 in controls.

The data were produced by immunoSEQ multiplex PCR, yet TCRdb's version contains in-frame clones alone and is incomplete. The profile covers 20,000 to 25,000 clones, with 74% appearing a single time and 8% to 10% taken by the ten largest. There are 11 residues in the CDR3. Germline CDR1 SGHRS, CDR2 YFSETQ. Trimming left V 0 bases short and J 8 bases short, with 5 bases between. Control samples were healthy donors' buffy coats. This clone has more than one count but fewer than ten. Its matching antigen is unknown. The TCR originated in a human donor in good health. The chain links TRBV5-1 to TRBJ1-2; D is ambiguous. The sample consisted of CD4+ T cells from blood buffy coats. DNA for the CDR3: TGCGCCAGCAGCTTGGAGGGCGGCTACACCTTC. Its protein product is CASSLEGGYTF.